Listed below are T cell receptor beta chains from one sample, sequenced in a study of T cell responses to AZD1222 COVID-19 vaccine. Produced via immunoSEQ multiplex PCR; TCRdb's table is partial and in-frame only. The data contain 100,000 to 120,000 clones, approximately 90% of them singletons. Specimen: peripheral blood, collected on day 0 of AZD1222 vaccination. These receptors originate from an adult in good health. Both conserved end residues are part of each CDR3. D genes are given only for firm matches. Size is stated for part of the rows, as once, few or many counts, or as a class when the clone is expanded.

abundance,v_gene,d_gene,j_gene,CDR3aa,CDR3nt
.,TRBV7-8,TRBD1,TRBJ1-1,CASSLAAGGKEAFF,TGTGCCAGCAGCTTAGCAGCAGGGGGCAAGGAAGCTTTCTTT
.,TRBV19,.,TRBJ2-1,CAATGGHGNNEQFF,TGTGCCGCAACGGGGGGACACGGGAACAATGAGCAGTTCTTC
.,TRBV10-3,.,TRBJ2-2,CAINGRRDTGELFF,TGTGCCATCAACGGCCGTAGGGACACCGGGGAGCTGTTTTTT
.,TRBV30,.,TRBJ1-2,CAWSAGIYYGYTF,TGTGCCTGGTCCGCAGGGATCTACTATGGCTACACCTTC
.,TRBV30,TRBD1,TRBJ1-2,CASDRGIGYTF,TGTGCCTCTGACAGGGGGATTGGCTACACCTTC
.,TRBV29-1,.,TRBJ1-5,CSVVAGLNQPQHF,TGCAGCGTTGTCGCAGGGCTAAATCAGCCCCAGCATTTT
.,TRBV7-9,.,TRBJ1-2,CASSQAGWDGYTF,TGTGCCAGCAGCCAGGCGGGGTGGGATGGCTACACCTTC
.,TRBV28,.,TRBJ1-6,CASSFRVDNSPLHF,TGTGCCAGCAGTTTCAGGGTTGATAATTCACCCCTCCACTTT
.,TRBV9,.,TRBJ1-2,CASSPFGGGRGYTF,TGTGCCAGCAGCCCTTTCGGGGGGGGGCGCGGCTACACCTTC
.,TRBV5-1,.,TRBJ2-3,CASSLVATDTQYF,TGCGCCAGCAGCTTGGTGGCCACAGATACGCAGTATTTT
.,TRBV28,.,TRBJ2-5,CATTGGDKETQYF,TGTGCCACCACAGGGGGGGACAAAGAGACCCAGTACTTC
.,TRBV11-3,.,TRBJ2-1,CASSAGTPNEQFF,TGTGCCAGCAGCGCCGGGACTCCGAATGAGCAGTTCTTC
.,TRBV15,.,TRBJ2-3,CATSQGRTSTDTQYF,TGTGCCACCAGCCAGGGAAGGACTTCCACAGATACGCAGTATTTT
.,TRBV4-2,TRBD2,TRBJ2-1,CASSQGTSGRNEQFF,TGTGCCAGCAGCCAAGGAACTAGCGGGAGAAATGAGCAGTTCTTC
once,TRBV7-6,TRBD2,TRBJ2-7,CASSKLAGPYEQYF,TGTGCCAGCAGCAAACTAGCGGGACCCTACGAGCAGTACTTC
.,TRBV9,TRBD2,TRBJ2-5,CASSVGTSGIQETQYF,TGTGCCAGCAGCGTAGGGACTAGCGGGATACAAGAGACCCAGTACTTC
.,TRBV7-6,.,TRBJ2-5,CASSLAGSGYQETQYF,TGTGCCAGCAGCTTAGCGGGTAGCGGCTACCAAGAGACCCAGTACTTC
.,TRBV19,.,TRBJ1-2,CASSPPGRGYGYTF,TGTGCCAGTAGTCCACCCGGACGTGGCTATGGCTACACCTTC
.,TRBV28,TRBD2,TRBJ2-5,CASSFGPSGSQETQYF,TGTGCCAGCAGTTTCGGGCCTAGCGGATCTCAAGAGACCCAGTACTTC
.,TRBV3-1/TRBV3-2,.,TRBJ2-5,CASSLGAQETQYF,TGTGCCAGCAGTCTCGGAGCACAAGAGACCCAGTACTTC
.,TRBV6-5,TRBD2,TRBJ2-1,CASSYSLAGRYNEQFF,TGTGCCAGCAGTTACTCCCTAGCGGGACGTTACAATGAGCAGTTCTTC
once,TRBV27,.,TRBJ2-2,CASIVGELFF,TGTGCCAGCATAGTCGGGGAGCTGTTTTTT
once,TRBV28,.,TRBJ1-5,CASRRTLDNQPQHF,TGTGCCAGCAGGAGAACTCTGGACAATCAGCCCCAGCATTTT
.,TRBV7-2,.,TRBJ1-1,CASSLVLGLTTEAFF,TGTGCCAGCAGCTTAGTTTTGGGGCTGACCACTGAAGCTTTCTTT
.,TRBV19,.,TRBJ2-3,CASSIGGTDTQYF,TGTGCCAGTAGTATAGGGGGAACAGATACGCAGTATTTT
few,TRBV28,.,TRBJ1-6,CASSFLNTYNSPLHF,TGTGCCAGCAGTTTTCTAAATACCTATAATTCACCCCTCCACTTT
.,TRBV6-4,.,TRBJ2-2,CASRGAARGGTGELFF,TGTGCCAGCAGAGGGGCGGCTCGAGGTGGCACCGGGGAGCTGTTTTTT
.,TRBV9,TRBD2,TRBJ2-1,CASSYGLAGVGNEQFF,TGTGCCAGCAGCTACGGACTAGCGGGAGTGGGTAATGAGCAGTTCTTC
.,TRBV18,TRBD2,TRBJ2-3,CASSPAGVLDTQYF,TGTGCCAGCTCACCGGCGGGAGTGTTAGATACGCAGTATTTT
.,TRBV3-1/TRBV3-2,.,TRBJ2-4,CASSQGPGPGTGTIQYF,TGTGCCAGCAGCCAAGGACCTGGACCCGGGACTGGAACCATTCAGTACTTC
.,TRBV18,.,TRBJ1-2,CASSPPGAGQNYGYTF,TGTGCCAGCTCACCACCGGGGGCAGGTCAGAACTATGGCTACACCTTC
.,TRBV7-6,TRBD2,TRBJ2-7,CASSLLAGSSYEQYF,TGTGCCAGCAGCTTACTAGCGGGGAGCTCCTACGAGCAGTACTTC
.,TRBV3-1/TRBV3-2,TRBD1,TRBJ1-4,CASSRGDRGSEKLFF,TGTGCCAGCAGCCGGGGAGACAGGGGTAGTGAAAAACTGTTTTTT
.,TRBV27,TRBD1,TRBJ1-5,CASSLGTGGNQPQHF,TGTGCCAGCAGTTTAGGGACAGGGGGTAATCAGCCCCAGCATTTT
.,TRBV6-5,.,TRBJ1-5,CASREGGGNQPQHF,TGTGCCAGCAGGGAGGGAGGAGGGAACCAGCCCCAGCATTTT
.,TRBV7-8,.,TRBJ2-7,CASSLVRTYEQYF,TGTGCCAGCAGCTTAGTAAGAACCTACGAGCAGTACTTC
.,TRBV27,.,TRBJ2-7,CASSPSGASSYEQYF,TGTGCCAGCAGTCCGTCGGGAGCGAGCTCCTACGAGCAGTACTTC
.,TRBV28,.,TRBJ1-1,CASSLWGTGAEAFF,TGTGCCAGCAGTTTATGGGGAACGGGGGCTGAAGCTTTCTTT
.,TRBV9,.,TRBJ2-1,CASSVEAVNNEQFF,TGTGCCAGCAGCGTAGAGGCGGTCAACAATGAGCAGTTCTTC
.,TRBV5-4,.,TRBJ2-1,CASQWGRGGNEQFF,TGTGCCTCCCAATGGGGGAGAGGGGGCAATGAGCAGTTCTTC
.,TRBV28,TRBD1,TRBJ1-2,CASSNGQDRYGYTF,TGTGCCAGCAGTAACGGACAGGACCGCTATGGCTACACCTTC
.,TRBV2,.,TRBJ1-5,CASSAGAASNQPQHF,TGTGCCAGCAGTGCAGGGGCTGCAAGCAATCAGCCCCAGCATTTT